These 30 T cell receptor beta chains were sequenced from one sample in a study of T-cell reconstitution after alpha-beta-depleted transplantation in children. Preparation of the TCRbeta library involved a method that used unique molecular identifiers. TCRdb reprocessed the PCR reads via MiXCR and lists one record per CDR3 protein. The sample lists fewer than 1 million distinct CDR3 sequences, roughly 15% occurring once. This specimen consisted of PBMCs, mostly from graft donor cells, obtained 360 days after TCRalphabeta/CD19-depleted stem cell transplant. These TCRs come from a male patient younger than 18 who had a stem cell transplant for acute lymphoblastic leukemia, so the T cells may come from the graft donor.

This clonotype was found many times. The rearrangement links TRBV27 to TRBJ2-5, with 9 positions matching TRBD1. Germline trimming cut 3 bases from V and 5 bases from J; bases unmatched to any gene: 7. This CDR3 is 15 amino acids long. Germline CDR1 and CDR2: MNHEY and SMNVEV (reference sequence). The CDR3 DNA is TGTGCCAGCAGTTTTCTACAGGGGGCCCTGGAGACCCAGTACTTC. Its translation is CASSFLQGALETQYF.

There are many counts of this clonotype. The CDR3 region is CAISRDFFNEQFF. The CDR3 DNA reads as TGTGCCATCAGCAGGGACTTTTTCAATGAGCAGTTCTTC. The gene calls are TRBV10-3 and TRBJ2-1; perhaps TRBD2 as D (6 bases). Germline V gene data show CDR1 as ENHRY and CDR2 as SYGVKD. The CDR3 sequence is 13 residues long. With 6 bases removed from V and 6 bases from J, the gap between germline ends came to 12 bases.

This clonotype was detected ten times or more. The rearrangement joins TRBV10-3 to TRBJ2-6; D unclear. V lost 6 bases and J 9 bases, leaving 9 bases between the germline ends. The CDR3 totals 12 residues. CDR1 is ENHRY and CDR2 is SYGVKD in the germline V gene. The CDR3 DNA follows: TGTGCCATCAGCCCTACGGACAACGTCCTGACTTTC. This codes for CAISPTDNVLTF.

The chain employs TRBV10-1 and TRBJ2-6; D gene unclear. V shed 10 bases and J shed 1 base, with 32 bases lying between them. Germline CDR1 reads WNHNN; CDR2 reads SYGVQD (reference sequence). The CDR3 runs 21 residues. The CDR3 nucleotides are TGCGCCACCCTAGATGGCCTCTACTCCGGAGACGTGACTTCTGGGGCCAACGTCCTGACTTTC. The encoded protein is CATLDGLYSGDVTSGANVLTF.

The rearrangement joins TRBV6-2 or TRBV6-3 to TRBJ2-7; D unresolved. CDR1 is MNHEY and CDR2 is SVGEGT in the germline V gene. This CDR3 has 13 amino acids. V was shortened by 4 bases and J by 4 bases, with 11 bases between the two germline ends. The CDR3 reads CASSFFDLYEQYF. The CDR3 coding sequence is TGTGCCAGCAGTTTTTTCGACCTGTACGAGCAGTACTTC.

Worth noting for this clonotype: At one end, the junction sequence differs from germline, possibly due to a read error. J is TRBJ2-5 and V is TRBV29-1; weak D call: TRBD2 (8 bases). The CDR3 sequence is 13 residues long. The germline V gene encodes CDR1 SQVTM and CDR2 ANQGSEA. The CDR3 spells CSVGPTSEGARDF. CDR3 coding DNA: TGCAGCGTTGGCCCGACTAGCGAGGGGGCCAGGGACTTC.

This clonotype was counted a few times. The V and J genes are TRBV11-2 and TRBJ2-1; 7 nucleotides align to TRBD1. This CDR3 has 14 amino acids. Germline CDR1 and CDR2: SGHAT and FQNNGV. J was trimmed by 8 bases and V by 10 bases; bases with no gene match: 14. CDR3 amino acids: CATVAVTGSHEQFF. DNA of the CDR3: TGTGCCACCGTGGCCGTGACAGGGTCCCATGAGCAGTTCTTC.

This clonotype showed up many times. J is TRBJ1-1 and V is TRBV23-1; D might be TRBD1 (5 bases). TRBV23-1 is an ORF, with its function uncertain. The V end was cut by 6 bases, the J end by 0 bases, with 14 bases between. This CDR3 region has 15 residues. The CDR3 loop is CASRRPGTLNTEAFF. The DNA for the CDR3 is TGCGCCAGCAGACGCCCCGGGACCCTGAACACTGAAGCTTTCTTT.

The chain couples TRBV4-1 to TRBJ2-1; 10 bases are a match to TRBD2. Unmatched junction bases numbered 13, after V lost 6 bases and J lost 5 bases. Germline V gene sequence: CDR1 MGHRA, CDR2 YSYEKL. The CDR3 consists of 17 residues. The CDR3 nucleotides are TGCGCCAGCAGGCGATTGGGAGCGGGAGGGCAGAACAATGAGCAGTTCTTC. Translating it yields CASRRLGAGGQNNEQFF.

Many counts were recorded for this clonotype. V and J are TRBV11-2 and TRBJ2-3; the D gene is possibly TRBD1 (6 bases). Trimming removed 4 bases from V and 0 bases from J, with 11 bases in between. The CDR3 length is 15 residues. Germline V gives CDR1 SGHAT, CDR2 FQNNGV. The CDR3 region is CASSSTGSSTDTQYF. CDR3 DNA sequence: TGTGCCAGCAGCTCTACAGGGAGTAGCACAGATACGCAGTATTTT.

This clonotype was recorded a few times. Just one base apart from a much larger clone, this may be a read error. The chain has TRBV5-1 and TRBJ2-5; D gene ambiguous. V lost 1 base and J 3 bases, leaving 4 bases between the germline ends. CDR1 SGHRS and CDR2 YFSETQ come from the germline V gene. The CDR3 consists of 12 residues. The chain's CDR3 is CASSLQEETQYF. CDR3 DNA sequence: TGCGCCAGCAGCTTGCAGGAAGAGACCCAGTACTTC.

This clonotype was detected only a few times. V gene TRBV7-8 combines with J gene TRBJ2-5; D remains ambiguous. Trimming stripped 3 bases from V and 3 bases from J, with 5 bases between. Looked up from germline, CDR1 is SGHVS and CDR2 is FQNEAQ. The CDR3 contains 12 residues. The DNA for the CDR3 is TGTGCCAGCAGCTTTCATGAAGAGACCCAGTACTTC. This translates into CASSFHEETQYF.

The chain couples TRBV27 to TRBJ2-5; TRBD2 aligns across 10 bases. After removal of 4 bases from V and 9 bases from J, the junction contained 17 bases not matched to a gene. Germline CDR1 reads MNHEY; CDR2 reads SMNVEV (reference sequence). The CDR3 loop spans 17 amino acids. Written as DNA, the CDR3 is TGTGCCAGCAGTTCCCGAGTTCTAGCGGGAGAGGGGGAGGCCCAGTACTTC. Translation: CASSSRVLAGEGEAQYF.

The sample holds a few counts of this clonotype. The chain couples TRBV6-6 to TRBJ2-5; no reliable D call. Germline V CDR1 and CDR2: MNHNY, SVGAGI (reference sequence). CDR3 length equals 11 residues. Trimming shortened V by 3 bases and J by 5 bases, and 4 bases separated the two germline ends. The CDR3 DNA reads as TGTGCCAGCAGTTATCATGAGACCCAGTACTTC. Protein sequence: CASSYHETQYF.

This clonotype was picked up a small number of times. This chain links TRBV19 with TRBJ2-7; no firm D call. V lost 10 bases and J lost 5, with 18 bases in between. Germline assignment: CDR1 LNHDA and CDR2 SQIVND (reference sequence). The CDR3 runs to 13 residues. The CDR3 sequence is CATNSRQDDEQYF. The CDR3 DNA sequence: TGTGCCACTAACTCACGGCAGGATGACGAGCAGTACTTC.

This clonotype was detected a few times. This chain connects TRBV5-6 to TRBJ1-5, with 9 bases identical to TRBD1. With 2 bases clipped from V and 4 bases from J, the junction kept 7 bases outside the gene matches. The germline V gene encodes CDR1 SGHDT and CDR2 YYEEEE. CDR3 length: 16 residues. The CDR3 sequence: CASSLWTGAKNQPQHF. The CDR3 DNA sequence: TGTGCCAGCAGCTTATGGACAGGGGCTAAAAATCAGCCCCAGCATTTT.

This clonotype was seen only a few times. The CDR3 here is CASSLMASETQYF. For the CDR3, the DNA is TGTGCCAGCAGCTTAATGGCTAGCGAGACCCAGTACTTC. The genes are TRBV7-3 and TRBJ2-5, with D maybe TRBD2 (5 bases). The CDR3 length is 13 residues. Germline assignment: CDR1 SGHTA and CDR2 FQGTGA. The V gene lost 1 base and the J gene lost 5 bases, with 8 bases spanning the gap.

There are a few counts of this clonotype. This chain uses TRBV7-6 with TRBJ1-6; D ambiguous. The CDR3 is made up of 16 amino acids. From germline, CDR1 is SGHVS and CDR2 FNYEAQ. The V end was cut by 1 base, the J end by 10 bases, with 17 bases between. Here the CDR3 reads CASSLDLAWAGSPLHF. CDR3 DNA: TGTGCCAGCAGCTTAGACCTCGCCTGGGCCGGATCACCCCTCCACTTT.

The chain employs TRBV5-1 and TRBJ1-4; D call uncertain. V was pared by 0 bases and J by 0 bases, with 9 bases between. Germline CDR1 and CDR2: SGHRS and YFSETQ. The CDR3 runs to 16 residues. Here the CDR3 reads CASSLGYSATNEKLFF. CDR3 in DNA: TGCGCCAGCAGCTTGGGATACAGTGCAACTAATGAAAAACTGTTTTTT.

The V call is TRBV4-1, the J call TRBJ2-7; TRBD2 agrees at 10 bases. Germline trimming cut 3 bases from V and 4 bases from J; bases unmatched to any gene: 6. Germline V gives CDR1 MGHRA, CDR2 YSYEKL. There are 15 residues in the CDR3. CDR3 sequence (DNA): TGCGCCAGCAGCCACTCTACTAGCGGGAAATACGAGCAGTACTTC. It is translated as CASSHSTSGKYEQYF.

The table lists this clonotype with many counts. The chain recombines TRBV5-1 with TRBJ2-7, with 7 positions matching TRBD1. The germline V gene encodes CDR1 SGHRS and CDR2 YFSETQ. CDR3 size: 15 residues. The junction had 8 bases not matched to a gene; V was cut back by 2 bases and J by 3 bases. The CDR3 region is CASSLGTGVFYEQYF. CDR3 in DNA: TGCGCCAGCAGCTTAGGTACAGGGGTTTTCTACGAGCAGTACTTC. Based on the CDR3 plus reference TRBV5-1 and TRBJ2-7, the full variable domain is KAGVTQTPRYLIKTRGQQVTLSCSPISGHRSVSWYQQTPGQGLQFLFEYFSETQRNKGNFPGRFSGRQFSNSRSEMNVSTLELGDSALYLCASSLGTGVFYEQYFGPGTRLTVT.

This clonotype was seen only a few times. CDR3 sequence: CAISDPTGTSGPLTDTQYF. The CDR3 DNA sequence: TGTGCCATCAGTGATCCTACCGGGACTAGCGGCCCCTTGACAGATACGCAGTATTTT. The chain combines TRBV10-3 with TRBJ2-3; TRBD2 matches 11 bases. Germline assignment: CDR1 ENHRY and CDR2 SYGVKD. The CDR3 loop spans 19 amino acids. Trimming took 3 bases from V and 3 from J; bases not matched to a gene: 14.

This clonotype appeared many times. The rearrangement joins TRBV6-5 to TRBJ1-4; D is undetermined. The germline V gene has CDR1 MNHEY and CDR2 SVGAGI. The CDR3 has 13 residues. Trimming shortened V by 4 bases and J by 5 bases, and 8 bases separated the two germline ends. CDR3 DNA sequence: TGTGCCAGCAGTTCGGTGTCAAATGAAAAACTGTTTTTT. Encoded protein: CASSSVSNEKLFF.

This clonotype was observed a few times. The genes are TRBV4-1 and TRBJ2-5; tentative D call: TRBD2 (5 bases). Germline CDR1 and CDR2: MGHRA and YSYEKL. The CDR3 runs 14 residues. V gave up 3 bases and J gave up 4 bases, with 12 bases separating them. CDR3 nucleotides: TGCGCCAGCAGCCAGGGGAGTCTCGGAGAGACCCAGTACTTC. As protein: CASSQGSLGETQYF.

The CDR3 bases are TGTGCCAGCAGTGACCGGGACGCCTACGAGCAGTACTTC. Its protein product is CASSDRDAYEQYF. The gene calls are TRBV27 and TRBJ2-7; the D gene could be TRBD1 or TRBD2 (5 bases each). Trimming left V 5 bases short and J 2 bases short, with 10 bases between. The CDR3 is made up of 13 amino acids. Germline CDR1 reads MNHEY; CDR2 reads SMNVEV (reference sequence).

In its sample, this clonotype was seen once. Here the CDR3 DNA reads TGTGCCAGTAGTATTCTAGCGGGAGGGCTGGGTGAGCAGTTCTTC. Protein sequence: CASSILAGGLGEQFF. The rearrangement uses TRBV19 and TRBJ2-1, with TRBD2 matching 12 bases. The germline CDR1 and CDR2 sequences are LNHDA and SQIVND (reference sequence). The CDR3 length is 15 residues. The V gene end was trimmed by 3 bases and the J gene end by 9 bases; junction bases not matched to a gene: 6.

The V call is TRBV7-9, the J call TRBJ2-7; unclear D gene. The germline V gene encodes CDR1 SEHNR and CDR2 FQNEAQ (reference sequence). The ends were cut back, 11 bases at V and 2 bases at J, with 19 bases in the middle. The CDR3 has 14 residues. CDR3: CAFTLDGRPYEQYF. CDR3 nucleotides: TGTGCCTTCACCCTTGATGGACGTCCCTACGAGCAGTACTTC.

This clonotype was detected many times. J is TRBJ2-7 and V is TRBV9; a weak D match, TRBD2 (5 bases). Germline lookup yields CDR1 SGDLS and CDR2 YYNGEE. CDR3 length equals 15 residues. Trimming took off 3 bases at V and 3 bases at J, with 16 bases between the two ends. The CDR3 bases are TGTGCCAGCAGCGCCTCTCCGGGAACCAACTACGAGCAGTACTTC. Translation: CASSASPGTNYEQYF. The whole variable domain, remainder taken from reference TRBV9 and TRBJ2-7, is DSGVTQTPKHLITATGQRVTLRCSPRSGDLSVYWYQQSLDQGLQFLIQYYNGEERAKGNILERFSAQQFPDLHSELNLSSLELGDSALYFCASSASPGTNYEQYFGPGTRLTVT.

This clonotype has more than one count but fewer than ten. The chain carries TRBV9 and TRBJ1-1; D is unclear. V lost 1 base and J lost 4, with 8 bases in between. Germline V gene sequence: CDR1 SGDLS, CDR2 YYNGEE. The CDR3 contains 13 residues. The CDR3 sequence: CASSVSGSTEAFF. DNA for the CDR3: TGTGCCAGCAGCGTATCGGGGTCCACTGAAGCTTTCTTT.

The V call is TRBV3-1, the J call TRBJ2-7, with TRBD1 matching 7 bases. This CDR3 comprises 14 residues. With V trimmed by 1 base and J by 3 bases, 3 bases remained unmatched. From germline, CDR1 is LGHDT and CDR2 YNNKEL (reference sequence). DNA of the CDR3: TGTGCCAGCAGCCAAGCGGGACAGAGCTACGAGCAGTACTTC. It yields the protein CASSQAGQSYEQYF.